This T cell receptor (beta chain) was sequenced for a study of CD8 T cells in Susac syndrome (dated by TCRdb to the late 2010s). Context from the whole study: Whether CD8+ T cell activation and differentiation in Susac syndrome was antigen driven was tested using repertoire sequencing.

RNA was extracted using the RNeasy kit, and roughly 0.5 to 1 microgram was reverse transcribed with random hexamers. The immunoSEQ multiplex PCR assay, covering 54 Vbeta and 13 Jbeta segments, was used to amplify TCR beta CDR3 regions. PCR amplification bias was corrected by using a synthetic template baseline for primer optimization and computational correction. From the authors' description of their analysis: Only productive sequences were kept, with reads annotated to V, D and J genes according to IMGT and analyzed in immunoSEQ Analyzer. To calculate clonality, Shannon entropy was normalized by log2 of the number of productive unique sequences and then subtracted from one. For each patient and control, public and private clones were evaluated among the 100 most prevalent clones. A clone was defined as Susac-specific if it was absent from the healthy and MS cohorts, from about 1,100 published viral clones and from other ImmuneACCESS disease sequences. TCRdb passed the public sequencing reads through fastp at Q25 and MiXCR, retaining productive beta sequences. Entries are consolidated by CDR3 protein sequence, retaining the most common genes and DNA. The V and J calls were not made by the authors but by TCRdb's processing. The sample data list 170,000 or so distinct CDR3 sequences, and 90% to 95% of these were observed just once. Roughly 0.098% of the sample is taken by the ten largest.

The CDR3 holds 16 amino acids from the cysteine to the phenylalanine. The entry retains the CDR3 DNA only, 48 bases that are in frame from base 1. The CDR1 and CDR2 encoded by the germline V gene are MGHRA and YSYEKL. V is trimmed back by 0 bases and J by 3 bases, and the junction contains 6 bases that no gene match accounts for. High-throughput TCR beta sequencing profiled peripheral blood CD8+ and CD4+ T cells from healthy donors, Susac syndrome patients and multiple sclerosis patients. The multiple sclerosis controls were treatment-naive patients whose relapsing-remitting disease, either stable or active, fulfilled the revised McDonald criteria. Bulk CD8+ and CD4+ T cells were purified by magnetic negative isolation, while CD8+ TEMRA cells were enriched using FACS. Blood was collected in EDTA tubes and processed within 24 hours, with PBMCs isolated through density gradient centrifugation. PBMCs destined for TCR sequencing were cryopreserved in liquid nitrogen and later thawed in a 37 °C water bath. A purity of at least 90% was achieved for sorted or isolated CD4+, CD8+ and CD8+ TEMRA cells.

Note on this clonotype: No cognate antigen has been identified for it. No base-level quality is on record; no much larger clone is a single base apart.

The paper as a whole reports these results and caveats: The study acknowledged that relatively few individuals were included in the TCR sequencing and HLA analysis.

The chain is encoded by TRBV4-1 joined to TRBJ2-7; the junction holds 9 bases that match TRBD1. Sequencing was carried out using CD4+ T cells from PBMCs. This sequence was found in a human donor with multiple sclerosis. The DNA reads TGCGCCAGCAGCCAAGATCTTCCGGGACAGGGCTACGAGCAGTACTTC. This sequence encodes CASSQDLPGQGYEQYF.